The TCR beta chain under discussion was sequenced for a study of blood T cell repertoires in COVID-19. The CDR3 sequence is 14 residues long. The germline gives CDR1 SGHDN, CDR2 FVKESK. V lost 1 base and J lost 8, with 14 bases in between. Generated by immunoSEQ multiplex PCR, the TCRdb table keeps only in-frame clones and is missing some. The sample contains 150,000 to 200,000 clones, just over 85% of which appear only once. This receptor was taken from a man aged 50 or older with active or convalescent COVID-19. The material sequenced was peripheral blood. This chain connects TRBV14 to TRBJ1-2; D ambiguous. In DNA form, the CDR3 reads TGTGCCAGCAGCCAAGCGTCGGTCATACGCGGCTACACCTTC. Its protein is CASSQASVIRGYTF.